This TCR beta chain came from a study of blood T cell repertoires in COVID-19. In the study overall: Collection of acute and convalescent COVID-19 samples took place in the United States, Italy and Spain.

Measured with immunoSEQ multiplex PCR; TCRdb has only the in-frame clones, and not every one. Of about 250,000 clones listed, around nine tenths are singletons. This clone was seen a few times. Sequencing was carried out using peripheral blood. The clonotype comes from a woman in her fifties or sixties who had recovered from COVID-19.

The CDR3 region is CASSFGQLRGEKLFF. The CDR3 coding sequence is TGTGCCAGCAGCTTTGGACAGTTAAGAGGAGAAAAACTGTTTTTT. The J gene is TRBJ1-4, the V gene TRBV5-8; perhaps TRBD1 as D (6 bases). The CDR3 sequence is 15 residues long. Trimming took 2 bases from V and 8 from J, leaving 16 bases between them. CDR1 and CDR2 from the germline V gene are SGHTS and YDEGEE.